This T cell receptor beta chain was documented in a study of T cells after yellow fever vaccination. At the level of the study: Fractions of limited cellularity were prepared by means of SMART-Seq v4 Ultra Low Input.

The study made its TCR cDNA through 5'RACE template switching. That step introduced a universal primer site along with UMIs. TCRdb fed the 5' RACE reads into MiXCR, producing one record per CDR3 protein. The table lists 450,000 to 600,000 distinct CDR3 sequences, roughly a sixth of them singletons. J lost 5 bases, V lost 0 bases, and 7 bases had no gene match. Germline V lookup: CDR1 MNHEY, CDR2 SVGAGI. CDR3 length: 17 residues. The study, taken as a whole, reports: Of the clonotypes, a small share occurred in both CD4 and CD8 compartments. Abundant clonotypes from the bulk population could contaminate FACS-sorted repertoires.

Only one count was recorded for this clonotype. Its target is unknown. V gene TRBV6-5 combines with J gene TRBJ2-5, with 12 bases that match TRBD2. The clonotype originates from a man between 18 and 29 years old who received the YFV17D yellow fever vaccine. Sequencing was performed on PBMCs, taken 4 to 5 days after the first yellow fever vaccination. The CDR3 DNA reads as TGTGCCAGCAGTTACTCTATGGGACTAGCGGGTTGGGAGACCCAGTACTTC. This translates into CASSYSMGLAGWETQYF.